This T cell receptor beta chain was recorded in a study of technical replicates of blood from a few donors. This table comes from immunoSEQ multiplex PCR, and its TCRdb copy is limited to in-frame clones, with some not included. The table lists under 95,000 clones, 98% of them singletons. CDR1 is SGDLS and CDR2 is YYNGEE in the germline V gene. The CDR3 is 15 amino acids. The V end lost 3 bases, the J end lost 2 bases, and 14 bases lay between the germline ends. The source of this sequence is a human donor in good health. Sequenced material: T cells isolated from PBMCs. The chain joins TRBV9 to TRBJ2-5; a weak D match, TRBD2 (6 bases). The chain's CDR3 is CASSEAGRAQETQYF. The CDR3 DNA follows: TGTGCCAGCAGCGAGGCGGGAAGGGCACAAGAGACCCAGTACTTC.